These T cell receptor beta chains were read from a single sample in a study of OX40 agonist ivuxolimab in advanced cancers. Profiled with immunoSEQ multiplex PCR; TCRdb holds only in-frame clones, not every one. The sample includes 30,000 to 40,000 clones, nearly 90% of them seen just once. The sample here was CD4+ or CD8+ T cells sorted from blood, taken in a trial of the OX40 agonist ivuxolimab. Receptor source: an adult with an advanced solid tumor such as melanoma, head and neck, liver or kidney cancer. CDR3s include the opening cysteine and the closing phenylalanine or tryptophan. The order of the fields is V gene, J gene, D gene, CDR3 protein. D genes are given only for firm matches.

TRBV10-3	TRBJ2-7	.	CATPGRGPYEQYF
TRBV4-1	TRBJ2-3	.	CASSQELGTQYF
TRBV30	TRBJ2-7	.	CAFRETYEQYF
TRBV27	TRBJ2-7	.	CASSLGAGDYEQYF
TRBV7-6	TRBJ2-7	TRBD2	CASRPGLDHEQYF
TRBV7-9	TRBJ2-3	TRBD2	CASSSGLAGAADTQYF
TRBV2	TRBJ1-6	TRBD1	CATELPGTASSYNSPLHF
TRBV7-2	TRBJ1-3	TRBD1	CASSPRQGTFSGNTIYF
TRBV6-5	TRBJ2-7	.	CASSPRMWAIYEQYF
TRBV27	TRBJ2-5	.	CASSSFRAPQETQYF
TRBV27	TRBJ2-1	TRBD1	CASSLRQGATYNEQFF
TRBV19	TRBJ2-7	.	CASSIVLGAEQYF
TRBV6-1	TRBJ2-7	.	CASSGLADRYEQYF
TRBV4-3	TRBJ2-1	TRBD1	CASSQDPQGAYNEQFF
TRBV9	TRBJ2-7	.	CASSEGDSYEQYF
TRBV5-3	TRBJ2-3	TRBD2	CARSRSGGGTDTQYF